This is a list of T cell receptor beta chains from one sample in a study of Ad26.COV2.S vaccination and SARS-CoV-2 variants. Clones were read by immunoSEQ multiplex PCR, and TCRdb kept only the in-frame ones, dropping some. The data contain around 450,000 clones, approximately 90% of them seen just once; the ten biggest clones take up 1.7%. This specimen consisted of peripheral blood, obtained in a trial of Ad26.COV2.S vaccine versus placebo. The receptors shown here come from a person aged 18 to 65 who received the Ad26.COV2.S COVID-19 vaccine or a placebo. Both conserved end residues are part of each CDR3. D genes are given only for firm matches. A row's size may be missing; if present it is once, few, many or a size class.

TRBD1	TRBV11-2	15	few	TRBJ2-5	TGTGCCAGCAGCTTACGAGGACAGGGCCAAGAGACCCAGTACTTC	CASSLRGQGQETQYF
NA	TRBV12-3/TRBV12-4	13	NA	TRBJ2-1	TGTGCCAGCAGTTGGCCCCTCGGAAATGAGCAGTTCTTC	CASSWPLGNEQFF
NA	TRBV7-9	19	NA	TRBJ2-1	TGTGCCAGCAGCTTACCCGAGCGTGGGGCGGGCGCCTCCTACAATGAGCAGTTCTTC	CASSLPERGAGASYNEQFF
TRBD2	TRBV3-1/TRBV3-2	16	NA	TRBJ2-1	TGTGCCAGCAGCCAATGGCCTAGCGGGGGGGACAATGAGCAGTTCTTC	CASSQWPSGGDNEQFF
TRBD2	TRBV10-3	16	NA	TRBJ2-1	TGTGCCATCACTGCACGTCGGACTAGCGGGAGGGATGAGCAGTTCTTC	CAITARRTSGRDEQFF
NA	TRBV6-2/TRBV6-3	14	NA	TRBJ2-5	TGTGCCAGCAGTTATACAGGGAGAGGAGAGACCCAGTACTTC	CASSYTGRGETQYF
NA	TRBV7-8	17	NA	TRBJ2-2	TGTGCCAGCAGCTTAACCACCGGGGGCCTGCGTACCGGGGAGCTGTTTTTT	CASSLTTGGLRTGELFF
TRBD2	TRBV27	14	NA	TRBJ2-1	TGTGCCAGCACCACCGGACTAGCTGGTAATGAGCAGTTCTTC	CASTTGLAGNEQFF
TRBD2	TRBV7-2	16	NA	TRBJ2-1	TGTGCCAGCAGCTTACTAGCGGGGGGGCTACACAATGAGCAGTTCTTC	CASSLLAGGLHNEQFF
NA	TRBV7-6	15	once	TRBJ2-3	TGTGCCAGCAGCCGAGGGGCCTTTAGCACAGATACGCAGTATTTT	CASSRGAFSTDTQYF
TRBD2	TRBV10-1	15	NA	TRBJ2-3	TGCGCCAGCAGTGAGTCGGGGACTAGGACAGATACGCAGTATTTT	CASSESGTRTDTQYF
TRBD1	TRBV10-2	20	NA	TRBJ2-4	TGCGCCAGCAGTGAGCTAGACAGGGGCTCTACCTTCCTAGCCAAAAACATTCAGTACTTC	CASSELDRGSTFLAKNIQYF
NA	TRBV5-4	14	NA	TRBJ1-4	TGTGCCAGCAGCTTGCACGGGAACGACGAAAAACTGTTTTTT	CASSLHGNDEKLFF
NA	TRBV18	13	NA	TRBJ2-7	TGTGCCAGCTCACCACCAAACGGCTACGAGCAGTACTTC	CASSPPNGYEQYF
TRBD1	TRBV18	16	once	TRBJ1-6	TGTGCCAGCTCCCAGGACAGGAGCTCCTATAATTCACCCCTCCACTTT	CASSQDRSSYNSPLHF
TRBD1	TRBV7-2	16	NA	TRBJ1-2	TGTGCCAGCAGCTGGGCCCGGGGACAGTCTAACTATGGCTACACCTTC	CASSWARGQSNYGYTF
NA	TRBV19	14	NA	TRBJ2-5	TGTGCCAGTAGCCCAGGGGGGTACCAAGAGACCCAGTACTTC	CASSPGGYQETQYF
NA	TRBV7-2	14	NA	TRBJ1-3	TGTGCCAGCAGCTTCCTTATCTCTGGAAACACCATATATTTT	CASSFLISGNTIYF
TRBD1	TRBV28	13	NA	TRBJ1-5	TGTGCCACCACAGGGGGTTCATATCAGCCCCAGCATTTT	CATTGGSYQPQHF